This entry is about one T cell receptor beta chain. As yet, its antigen is unknown. This record belongs to a study of cytomegalovirus exposure and HLA in healthy donors. The CDR3 runs 16 residues. V shed 2 bases, J shed 6 bases, and the junction held 6 bases outside the gene matches. The germline CDR1 and CDR2 sequences are MNHEY and SVGAGI. Only in-frame clones appear in the TCRdb table, and some are missing; sequencing was by immunoSEQ multiplex PCR. This sample has more than 200,000 clones, with roughly 87% found just once. Study-level findings and limits: Cytomegalovirus-associated TCR beta chains were listed, numbering 164. That first-cohort TCR clusters tended to co-occur in the 95 to 150 validation repertoires was found in a later analysis.

Sequences were obtained from PBMCs. The TCR originated in a man younger than 30 in good health and CMV-seropositive. J is TRBJ2-1 and V is TRBV6-5; TRBD2 agrees at 11 bases. CDR3 residues: CASSYEASGRSNEQFF. The CDR3 coding sequence is TGTGCCAGCAGTTACGAGGCTAGCGGGAGGAGCAATGAGCAGTTCTTC.